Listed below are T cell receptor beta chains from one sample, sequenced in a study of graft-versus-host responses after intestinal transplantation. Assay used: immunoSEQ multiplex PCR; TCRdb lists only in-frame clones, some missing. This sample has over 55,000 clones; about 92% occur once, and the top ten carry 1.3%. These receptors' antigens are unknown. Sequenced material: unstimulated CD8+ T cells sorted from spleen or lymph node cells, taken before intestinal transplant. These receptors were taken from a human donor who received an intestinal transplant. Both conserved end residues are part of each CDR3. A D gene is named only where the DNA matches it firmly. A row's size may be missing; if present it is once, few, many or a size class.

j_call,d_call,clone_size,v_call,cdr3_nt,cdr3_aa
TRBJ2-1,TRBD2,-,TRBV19,TGTGCCAGTCAACCTCGCGGGAGCTCCTACAATGAGCAGTTCTTC,CASQPRGSSYNEQFF
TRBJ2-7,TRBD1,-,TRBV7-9,TGTGCCAGCAGCGCTGACAGGGGGCCCTCCTACGAGCAGTACTTC,CASSADRGPSYEQYF
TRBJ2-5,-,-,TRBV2,TGTGCCAGCAGGGACCGGGATGTTGAGACCCAGTACTTC,CASRDRDVETQYF
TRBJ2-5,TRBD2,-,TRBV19,TGTGCCAGTAGTGGGACTAGCGGGGGCCAAGAGACCCAGTACTTC,CASSGTSGGQETQYF
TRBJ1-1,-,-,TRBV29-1,TGCAGCGCAACGGGACTCCTCCCTGAAGCTTTCTTT,CSATGLLPEAFF
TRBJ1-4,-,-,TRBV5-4,TGTGCCAGCAGCTTGCCAGGGACGGAGGGTGAAAAACTGTTTTTT,CASSLPGTEGEKLFF
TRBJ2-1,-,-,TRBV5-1,TGCGCCAGCAGCCCAGACCTCAGGGGAAGTCTGGATGAGCAGTTCTTC,CASSPDLRGSLDEQFF
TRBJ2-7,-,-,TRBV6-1,TGTGCCAGCCTCGGAGAACGGAGCGAGCAGTACTTC,CASLGERSEQYF
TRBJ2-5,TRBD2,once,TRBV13,TGTGCCAGCCGTGCTAGCGGGGGGGAAGACCAAGAGACCCAGTACTTC,CASRASGGEDQETQYF
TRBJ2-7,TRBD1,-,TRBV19,TGTGCCAGTTCCCCAGGGGGCTACTCCTACGAGCAGTACTTC,CASSPGGYSYEQYF
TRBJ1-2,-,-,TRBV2,TGTGCCAGCAGTGATGAACGTTTGGGGGGGCTCGCCTGGGGCTACACCTTC,CASSDERLGGLAWGYTF
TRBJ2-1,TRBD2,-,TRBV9,TGTGCCAGCAGCGGAACGACTAGCGGAGCCTCCTACAATGAGCAGTTCTTC,CASSGTTSGASYNEQFF
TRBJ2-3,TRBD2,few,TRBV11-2,TGTGCCAGCAGCTTCTCAGCGGGGGCGGGAGATACGCAGTATTTT,CASSFSAGAGDTQYF
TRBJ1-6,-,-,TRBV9,TGTGCCAGCAGCCCCTCGTCCATAAGCTCGTCACCCCTCCACTTT,CASSPSSISSSPLHF
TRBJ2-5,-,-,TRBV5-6,TGTGCCAGCAGCTTGGGGGGGGTGGTAAAGACCCAGTACTTC,CASSLGGVVKTQYF
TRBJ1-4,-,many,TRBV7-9,TGTGCCAGCAGCTTAGATGATGTCGGGTGGCCCGGTGAAAAACTGTTTTTT,CASSLDDVGWPGEKLFF
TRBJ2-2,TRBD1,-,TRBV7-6,TGTGCCAGCAGCTTAGGTTTCTCCCCGACAGGGATGGTCACCGGGGAGCTGTTTTTT,CASSLGFSPTGMVTGELFF
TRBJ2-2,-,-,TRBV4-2,TGTGCCAGCAGCCAAGGGTCAGGATTCACCGGGGAGCTGTTTTTT,CASSQGSGFTGELFF
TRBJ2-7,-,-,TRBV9,TGTGCCAGCAGCGTAGGCGACTCCCCCTACGAGCAGTACTTC,CASSVGDSPYEQYF
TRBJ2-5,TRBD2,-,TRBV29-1,TGCAGCGTTGAAGGCGGGACTAGCGGGGAAGAGACCCAGTACTTC,CSVEGGTSGEETQYF
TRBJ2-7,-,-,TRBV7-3,TGTGCCAGCAGCCCCCAACCCTCTAGCGAGCAGTACTTC,CASSPQPSSEQYF
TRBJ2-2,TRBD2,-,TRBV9,TGTGCCAGCAGCGCGAGCGGGGAGGTCTCCGGGGAGCTGTTTTTT,CASSASGEVSGELFF
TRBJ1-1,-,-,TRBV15,TGTGCCACCGGGAGGGGGGGTCACACTGAAGCTTTCTTT,CATGRGGHTEAFF
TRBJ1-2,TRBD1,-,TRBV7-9,TGTGCCAGCAGCTCATCGGACAGGGGGCGGCTCGGCTATGGCTACACCTTC,CASSSSDRGRLGYGYTF
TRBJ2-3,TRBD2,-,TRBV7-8,TGTGCCAGCAGCTCGACTAGCGGGGTAGGGGATACGCAGTATTTT,CASSSTSGVGDTQYF